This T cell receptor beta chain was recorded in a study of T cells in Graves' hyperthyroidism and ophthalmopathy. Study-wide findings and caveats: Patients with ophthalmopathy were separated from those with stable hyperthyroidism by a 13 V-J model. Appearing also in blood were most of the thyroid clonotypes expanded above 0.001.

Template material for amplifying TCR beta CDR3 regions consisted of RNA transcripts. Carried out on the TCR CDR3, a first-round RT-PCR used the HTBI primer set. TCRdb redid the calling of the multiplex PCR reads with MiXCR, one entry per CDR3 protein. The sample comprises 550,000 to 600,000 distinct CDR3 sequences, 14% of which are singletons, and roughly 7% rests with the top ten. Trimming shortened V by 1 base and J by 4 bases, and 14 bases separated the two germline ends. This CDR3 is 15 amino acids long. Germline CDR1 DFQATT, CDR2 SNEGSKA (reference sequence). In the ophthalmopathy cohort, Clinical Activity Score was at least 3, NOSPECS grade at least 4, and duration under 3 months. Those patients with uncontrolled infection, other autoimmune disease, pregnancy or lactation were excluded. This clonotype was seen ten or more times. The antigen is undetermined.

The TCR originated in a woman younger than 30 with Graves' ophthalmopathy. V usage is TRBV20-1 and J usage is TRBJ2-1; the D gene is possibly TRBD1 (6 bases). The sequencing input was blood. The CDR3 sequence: CSARGTGNPYNEQFF. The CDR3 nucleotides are TGCAGTGCTAGAGGTACAGGGAACCCATACAATGAGCAGTTCTTC.